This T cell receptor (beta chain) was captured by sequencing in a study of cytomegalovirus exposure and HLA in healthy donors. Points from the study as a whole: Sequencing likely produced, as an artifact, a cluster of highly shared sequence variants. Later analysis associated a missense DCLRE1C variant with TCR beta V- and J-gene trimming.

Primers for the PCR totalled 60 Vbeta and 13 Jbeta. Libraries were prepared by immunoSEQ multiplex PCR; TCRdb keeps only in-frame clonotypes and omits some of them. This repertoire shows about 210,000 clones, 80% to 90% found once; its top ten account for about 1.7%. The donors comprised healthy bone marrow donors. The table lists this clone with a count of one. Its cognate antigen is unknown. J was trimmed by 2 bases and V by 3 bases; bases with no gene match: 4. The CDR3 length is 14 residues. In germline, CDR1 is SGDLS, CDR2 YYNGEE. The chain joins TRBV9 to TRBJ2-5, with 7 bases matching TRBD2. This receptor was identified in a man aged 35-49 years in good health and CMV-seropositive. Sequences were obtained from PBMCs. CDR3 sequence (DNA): TGTGCCAGCAGCGCCTCCGGGGGGCAAGAGACCCAGTACTTC. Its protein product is CASSASGGQETQYF.